This T cell receptor (beta chain) was found in a study of Ad26.COV2.S vaccination and SARS-CoV-2 variants. General study results and limits: While placebo recipients had lower spike-specific TCR breadth, vaccine recipients had more. Spike-specific responses of CD8+ and CD4+ T cells were reported to display substantial breadth after vaccination.

This clone appeared many times. Antigen: not known. This CDR3 spans 14 amino acids. The V and J ends lost 0 bases and 1 base respectively, with 6 bases between them. In germline, CDR1 is SGHRS, CDR2 YFSETQ. Sequencing was performed with immunoSEQ multiplex PCR; in TCRdb, only in-frame clones are kept and a portion is missing. This sample yields around 450,000 clones, of which over 75% are seen a single time; less than 4% belongs to the top ten. Treatment of the sample: some 20 received Ad26.COV2.S at low or high dose, single or two shots; several received placebo; per-sample allocation not given. Day 63 after the first vaccine or placebo injection was the time point for sampling.

This TCR derives from a person aged 18-60 years who received the Ad26.COV2.S COVID-19 vaccine or a placebo. The chain has TRBV5-1 and TRBJ2-3; D is uncertain. The sample consisted of peripheral blood, taken in a trial of Ad26.COV2.S vaccine versus placebo. Written as DNA, the CDR3 is TGCGCCAGCAGCTTGGTATCGGGCACAGATACGCAGTATTTT. This sequence encodes CASSLVSGTDTQYF.